This T cell receptor beta chain comes out of a study of CXCR3-negative and CXCR3-positive naive CD8 T cells. In the study overall: Per-library TRB read counts averaged about 1.5 +/- 0.3 million, adding up to approximately 130 million in total. Study-level points and caveats: Similarly elevated diversity marked both naive subsets, with memory CD8+ cells showing far lower diversity. In CXCR3-positive naive cells, the TRB CDR3s were more hydrophobic than in CXCR3-negative naive cells.

Triplicate sorts, 320,000 or so cells apiece, were made for each CD8+ T cell subset. Cells that were CD45RO-CCR7+CD27+CD95- constituted naive CD8+ T cells. The CDR3 contains 13 residues. From germline, CDR1 is SQVTM and CDR2 ANQGSEA. According to its frequency, this clonotype is medium-sized. What it binds is not known. The TRB libraries of cDNA were built by UMI-labeled 5' RACE. Following a re-call of the 5' RACE reads, TCRdb has one entry per CDR3 protein and lacks DNA. The repertoire table contains roughly 7,500 distinct CDR3 sequences. Sequencing was done on a sample of naive CXCR3+ CD8+ T cells from blood. Subset in this sample: CD45RO-CCR7+CD27+CD95- naive CD8+ T cells expressing CXCR3 (TNR3+). This sequence originates from a human donor in good health. Some clones in this sample may be carry-over from other donors' samples. This chain connects TRBV29-1 to TRBJ2-3. CDR3 sequence reads: CSVEVSDTDTQYF.